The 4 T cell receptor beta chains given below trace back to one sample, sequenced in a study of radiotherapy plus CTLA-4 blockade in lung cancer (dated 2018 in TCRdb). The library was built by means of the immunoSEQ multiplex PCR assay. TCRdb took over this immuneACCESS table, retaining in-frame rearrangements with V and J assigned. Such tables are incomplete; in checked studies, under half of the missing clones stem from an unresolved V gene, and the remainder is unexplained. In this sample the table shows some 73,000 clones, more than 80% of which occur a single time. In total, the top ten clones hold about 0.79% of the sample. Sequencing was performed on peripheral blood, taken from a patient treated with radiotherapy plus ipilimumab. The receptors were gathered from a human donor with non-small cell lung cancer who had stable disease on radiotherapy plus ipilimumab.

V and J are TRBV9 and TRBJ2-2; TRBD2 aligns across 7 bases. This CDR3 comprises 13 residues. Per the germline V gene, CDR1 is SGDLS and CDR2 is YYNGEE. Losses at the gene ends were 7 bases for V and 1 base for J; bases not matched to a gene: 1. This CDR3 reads CASGGGNTGELFF. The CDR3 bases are TGTGCCAGCGGCGGGGGGAACACCGGGGAGCTGTTTTTT.

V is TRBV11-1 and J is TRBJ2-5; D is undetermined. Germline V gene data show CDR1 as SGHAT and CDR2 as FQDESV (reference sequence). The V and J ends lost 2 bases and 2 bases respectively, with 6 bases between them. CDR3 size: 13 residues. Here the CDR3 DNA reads TGTGCCAGCAGCTTAACACTTCAAGAGACCCAGTACTTC. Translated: CASSLTLQETQYF.

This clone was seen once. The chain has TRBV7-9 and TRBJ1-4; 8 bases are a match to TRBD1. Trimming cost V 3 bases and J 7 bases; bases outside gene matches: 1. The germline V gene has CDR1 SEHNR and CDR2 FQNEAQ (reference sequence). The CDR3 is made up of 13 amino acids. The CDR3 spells CASSFGQGEKLFF. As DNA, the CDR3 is TGTGCCAGCAGCTTTGGACAGGGTGAAAAACTGTTTTTT.

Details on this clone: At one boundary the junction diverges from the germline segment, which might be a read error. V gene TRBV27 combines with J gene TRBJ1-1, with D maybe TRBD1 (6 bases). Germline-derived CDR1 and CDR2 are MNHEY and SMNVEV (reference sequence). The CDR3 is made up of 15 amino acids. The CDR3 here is CASSRGNVLKTEAFF. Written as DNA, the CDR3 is TGTGCCAGCAGTAGGGGGAACGTTTTGAAAACTGAAGCTTTCTTT.